One sample yielded the 9 T cell receptor beta chains listed below, sequenced in a study of Ad26.COV2.S vaccination and SARS-CoV-2 variants. Treatment defined: around 19 received Ad26.COV2.S at low or high dose, single or two shots; about five received placebo; per-sample allocation not given. Collection of samples fell on day 63 after the first vaccine or placebo injection. Profiling relied on immunoSEQ multiplex PCR, and the TCRdb table lists in-frame clones only, not all of them. Here the sample spans 350,000 to 400,000 clones, roughly nine tenths being singletons. Sequenced material: peripheral blood, taken in a trial of Ad26.COV2.S vaccine versus placebo. The receptors stem from a person aged 18-65 years who received the Ad26.COV2.S COVID-19 vaccine or a placebo.

This chain connects TRBV2 to TRBJ2-5; possibly TRBD1 for D (5 bases). V lost 6 bases, J lost 1 base, and 9 bases lay in between. CDR3 length: 13 residues. Per germline, CDR1 SNHLY and CDR2 FYNNEI. CDR3 coding DNA: TGTGCCAGCAGCGGACAAGGCCAAGAGACCCAGTACTTC. Amino acid sequence: CASSGQGQETQYF. The entire variable domain, with the rest obtained from reference TRBV2 and TRBJ2-5, is as follows: EPEVTQTPSHQVTQMGQEVILRCVPISNHLYFYWYRQILGQKVEFLVSFYNNEISEKSEIFDDQFSVERPDGSNFTLKIRSTKLEDSAMYFCASSGQGQETQYFGPGTRLLVL.

The chain combines TRBV2 with TRBJ2-7; 13 bases match TRBD2. Per the germline V gene, CDR1 is SNHLY and CDR2 is FYNNEI. V trimming: 4 bases; J trimming: 4 bases; junction bases outside the gene matches: 16. CDR3 length: 19 residues. For the CDR3, the DNA is TGTGCCAGCAGTGGATATTCAATAAGGACTAGCGGGGGAGGATACGAGCAGTACTTC. Translated, it gives CASSGYSIRTSGGGYEQYF.

The chain uses TRBV2 and TRBJ2-3; 10 nucleotides match TRBD1. From germline, CDR1 is SNHLY and CDR2 FYNNEI. The CDR3 is made up of 16 amino acids. Trimming at V came to 8 bases and at J to 2 bases, leaving 10 bases not matched to a gene. The CDR3 nucleotides are TGTGCCAGCCACCGACAGGGGGCTCCACCCACAGATACGCAGTATTTT. It codes for CASHRQGAPPTDTQYF.

This clone was recorded at least ten times. The J gene is TRBJ2-3, the V gene TRBV7-2, with 11 positions matching TRBD1. The V gene's germline CDR1 is SGHTA and CDR2 FQGNSA. Trimming at V came to 5 bases and at J to 0 bases, leaving 7 bases not matched to a gene. This CDR3 contains 17 residues. The CDR3 DNA reads TGTGCCAGCAGCGTAGGGGACAGGGGGGCTAGCACAGATACGCAGTATTTT. It encodes CASSVGDRGASTDTQYF.

The chain recombines TRBV2 with TRBJ2-1; the D gene is possibly TRBD2 (6 bases). Trimming shortened V by 10 bases and J by 4 bases, and 14 bases separated the two germline ends. CDR1 SNHLY and CDR2 FYNNEI come from the germline V gene. The CDR3 extends over 13 amino acids. CDR3 in DNA: TGTGCCACCCCGGACTACGGTTACAATGAGCAGTTCTTC. This translates into CATPDYGYNEQFF.

V and J are TRBV7-8 and TRBJ2-3; tentative D call: TRBD2 (5 bases). Germline values: CDR1 SGHVS, CDR2 FQNEAQ. The CDR3 contains 16 residues. V lost 1 base to trimming and J lost 4 bases, with 15 bases between them. CDR3 nucleotide sequence: TGTGCCAGCAGCTTAGAAGTGGCCCGGGGAGCAGATACGCAGTATTTT. Translation gives CASSLEVARGADTQYF.

The CDR3 coding sequence is TGTGCCAGCAGCTCGCAGGGTGGTCCTGGCGGGGAGCTGTTTTTT. It translates to CASSSQGGPGGELFF. The chain uses TRBV7-2 and TRBJ2-2, with D maybe TRBD1 (5 bases). From germline, CDR1 is SGHTA and CDR2 FQGNSA. The CDR3 is 15 amino acids. V lost 4 bases to trimming and J lost 7 bases, with 16 bases between them.

The rearrangement uses TRBV5-4 and TRBJ2-7; possible D gene TRBD2, 6 bases. Germline loops: CDR1 SGHNT, CDR2 YYREEE (reference sequence). This CDR3 has 16 amino acids. V dropped 0 bases and J dropped 6 bases, with 19 bases sitting between them. CDR3 region: CASSLDRSSAPSEQYF. CDR3 coding DNA: TGTGCCAGCAGCTTGGATCGATCTAGCGCTCCCTCCGAGCAGTACTTC.

V and J are TRBV29-1 and TRBJ1-1; D might be TRBD1 (5 bases). This CDR3 is 13 amino acids long. The V end was cut by 7 bases, the J end by 3 bases, with 15 bases between. CDR1 is SQVTM and CDR2 is ANQGSEA in the germline V gene. The CDR3 loop is CSAETGSDTEAFF. As DNA, the CDR3 is TGCAGCGCCGAAACAGGTTCGGACACTGAAGCTTTCTTT.